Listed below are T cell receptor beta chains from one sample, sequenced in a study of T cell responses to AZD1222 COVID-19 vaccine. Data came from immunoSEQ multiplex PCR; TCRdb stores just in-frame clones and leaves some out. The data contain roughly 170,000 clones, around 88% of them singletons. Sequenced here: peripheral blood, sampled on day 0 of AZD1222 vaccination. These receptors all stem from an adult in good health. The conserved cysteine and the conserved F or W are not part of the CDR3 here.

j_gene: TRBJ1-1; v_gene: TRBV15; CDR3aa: ATSPRTGSLAEAF
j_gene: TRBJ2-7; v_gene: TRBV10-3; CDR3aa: AISPAGDEQY
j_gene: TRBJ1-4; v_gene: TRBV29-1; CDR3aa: SGGQGRNEKLF
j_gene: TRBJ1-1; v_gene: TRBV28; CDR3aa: ASTTVNTEAF
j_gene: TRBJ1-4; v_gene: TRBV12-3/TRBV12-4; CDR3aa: ASSHPYWEKLF
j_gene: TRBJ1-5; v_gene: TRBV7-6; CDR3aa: ASSLGLNQPQH
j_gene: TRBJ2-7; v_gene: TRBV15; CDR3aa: ATSRDPGQGGEQY
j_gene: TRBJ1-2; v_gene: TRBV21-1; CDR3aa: ASSKVREGGRGYGYT
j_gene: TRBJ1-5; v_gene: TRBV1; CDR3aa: TSSHSNRTQLTRGGNQPQH
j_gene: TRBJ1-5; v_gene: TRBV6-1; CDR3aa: ASSEQGLGNQPQH
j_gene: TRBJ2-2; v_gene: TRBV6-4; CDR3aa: ASSGDQGSGELF
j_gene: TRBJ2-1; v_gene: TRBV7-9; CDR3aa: ASSPDRDEQF
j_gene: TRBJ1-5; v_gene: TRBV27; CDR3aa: ASSLSMFRDNQPQH